The next 21 T cell receptor beta chains were all read from a single sample in a study of early T cells in non-severe SARS-CoV-2 infection. TCRdb re-derived calls from the 5' RACE reads in MiXCR, one entry per CDR3 protein. The table includes around 63,000 distinct CDR3 sequences, 9% to 10% detected once. The material was whole blood, obtained at baseline. The receptors originated from an adult who was a healthcare worker with PCR-confirmed SARS-CoV-2 infection or an uninfected control (not recorded which).

This clonotype was seen repeatedly, ten times or more. The chain links TRBV18 to TRBJ2-1, with D perhaps matching TRBD2 (5 bases). The length of the CDR3 is 17 residues. Germline V CDR1 and CDR2: KGHSH, LQKENI. Trimming took 0 bases from V and 6 from J, leaving 18 bases between them. This chain's CDR3 is CASSPPQQRPFGNEQFF. The DNA of the CDR3 is TGTGCCAGCTCACCACCTCAGCAGCGGCCATTTGGCAATGAGCAGTTCTTC.

This clonotype was recorded many times. The rearrangement uses TRBV7-9 and TRBJ1-4; 12 nucleotides match TRBD1. V lost 3 bases and J lost 8; bases outside the gene matches: 4. Germline V gene data show CDR1 as SEHNR and CDR2 as FQNEAQ (reference sequence). The CDR3 loop spans 15 amino acids. The CDR3 reads CASSLGQGADEKLFF. CDR3 nucleotide sequence: TGTGCCAGCAGCTTGGGACAGGGGGCTGACGAAAAACTGTTTTTT.

The rearrangement links TRBV6-5 to TRBJ2-2; TRBD1 matches 7 bases. Germline CDR1 is MNHEY and CDR2 is SVGAGI. The CDR3 sequence is 16 residues long. V shed 5 bases and J 6 bases; nucleotides not matched to a gene: 12. The CDR3 nucleotides read TGTGCCAGCAGTACCCGGACAGGCTTCACGTCCGGGGAGCTGTTTTTT. Amino acid sequence: CASSTRTGFTSGELFF.

Many counts were recorded for this clonotype. The gene calls are TRBV11-2 and TRBJ2-1; 7 bases fit TRBD2. The length of the CDR3 is 16 residues. CDR1 SGHAT and CDR2 FQNNGV come from the germline V gene. The V and J ends lost 3 bases and 9 bases, in that order; junction bases with no gene match: 14. The CDR3 nucleotides are TGTGCCAGCAGCTTCAACCCGGGAACTAGCGCCGGTGAGCAGTTCTTC. Its translation is CASSFNPGTSAGEQFF.

The chain carries TRBV25-1 and TRBJ2-2, with D unresolved. CDR3 size: 12 residues. Trimming cost V 3 bases and J 6 bases, with 5 bases left between them. Per the germline V gene, CDR1 is MGHDK and CDR2 is SYGVNS. The chain's CDR3 is CASSEQPGELFF. DNA for the CDR3: TGTGCCAGCAGTGAGCAGCCCGGGGAGCTGTTTTTT.

This clonotype was detected only a few times. The CDR3 region is CASSHQVGMGTGELFF. The CDR3 bases are TGCGCCAGCAGCCACCAAGTCGGTATGGGCACCGGGGAGCTGTTTTTT. The chain uses TRBV4-3 and TRBJ2-2; D gene unclear. V shed 3 bases and J shed 4 bases, with 15 bases lying between them. The CDR3 consists of 16 residues. Germline V gives CDR1 LGHNA, CDR2 YSLEER.

This clonotype came up a few times. The chain uses TRBV4-2 and TRBJ2-3, with 8 bases matching TRBD2. With V trimmed by 1 base and J by 4 bases, 4 bases remained unmatched. There are 15 residues in the CDR3. CDR1 and CDR2 (germline): LGHNA, YNFKEQ. CDR3 amino acids: CASSQGSGSSDTQYF. The CDR3 DNA sequence: TGTGCCAGCAGCCAAGGCAGCGGGAGTTCAGATACGCAGTATTTT.

This clonotype was seen many times. The chain uses TRBV7-2 and TRBJ2-2; 8 bases match TRBD2. The J segment lost 4 bases and the V segment lost 7 bases, leaving 5 bases of the junction unmatched. Germline V gives CDR1 SGHTA, CDR2 FQGNSA. The CDR3 contains 14 residues. CDR3 sequence reads: CASMGTRGTGELFF. The DNA for the CDR3 is TGTGCCAGCATGGGGACTAGAGGCACCGGGGAGCTGTTTTTT.

This clonotype was seen at least ten times. V and J are TRBV3-1 and TRBJ2-7; 11 bases map to TRBD2. The germline gives CDR1 LGHDT, CDR2 YNNKEL (reference sequence). The CDR3 totals 16 residues. J lost 3 bases, V lost 1 base, and 5 bases had no gene match. The CDR3 reads CASSQGPTSGSYEQYF. In DNA, the CDR3 is TGTGCCAGCAGCCAAGGGCCCACTAGCGGGAGCTACGAGCAGTACTTC.

The sample holds a few counts of this clonotype. This chain joins TRBV4-2 and TRBJ2-1, with 7 bases fitting TRBD2. The V gene end was trimmed by 3 bases and the J gene end by 6 bases; junction bases not matched to a gene: 5. Germline V lookup: CDR1 LGHNA, CDR2 YNFKEQ. The CDR3 extends over 14 amino acids. The CDR3 region has the DNA TGTGCCAGCAGCCATCCAAGGACTAGCAATGAGCAGTTCTTC. Translation gives CASSHPRTSNEQFF.

This clonotype was observed at least ten times. The V call is TRBV28, the J call TRBJ1-6; no firm D call. The CDR3 runs to 12 residues. Deletions cut 10 bases from V and 9 bases from J, with 13 bases between. Germline CDR1 is MDHEN and CDR2 is SYDVKM. CDR3 amino acids: CATLRQRSPLHF. As DNA, the CDR3 is TGTGCCACCCTTCGCCAACGTTCACCCCTCCACTTT.

The V and J genes are TRBV5-5 and TRBJ1-1, with 7 nucleotides matching TRBD1. CDR1 is SGHKS and CDR2 is YYEKEE in the germline V gene (reference sequence). The trim removed 4 bases at V and 7 bases at J, leaving 10 bases unmatched. This CDR3 has 14 residues. This chain's CDR3 is CASSAGQRLNEAFF. The CDR3 DNA follows: TGTGCCAGCAGCGCGGGACAGCGACTCAATGAAGCTTTCTTT.

The chain uses TRBV5-1 and TRBJ2-6; D not certain. Germline V gives CDR1 SGHRS, CDR2 YFSETQ. The CDR3 runs 14 residues. Trimming removed 7 bases at V and 4 bases at J, with 12 bases between. The CDR3 nucleotides are TGCGCCAGCTCGCCGCCTCCGGGGGCCAACGTCCTGACTTTC. It encodes CASSPPPGANVLTF.

The gene calls are TRBV6-2 or TRBV6-3 and TRBJ1-5; D gene uncertain. The V end lost 0 bases, the J end lost 3 bases, and 9 bases lay between the germline ends. This CDR3 spans 15 amino acids. CDR1 is MNHEY and CDR2 is SVGEGT in the germline V gene. CDR3 coding DNA: TGTGCCAGCAGTTACTCGAGTCAGGCCAATCAGCCCCAGCATTTT. It translates to CASSYSSQANQPQHF.

This clonotype was seen ten or more times. The chain joins TRBV5-6 to TRBJ1-2; no definite D call. V was shortened by 4 bases and J by 2 bases, with 9 bases between the two germline ends. Germline CDR1 and CDR2: SGHDT and YYEEEE. The CDR3 extends over 13 amino acids. The CDR3 is CASSPRNNYGYTF. CDR3 coding DNA: TGTGCCAGCAGCCCGCGGAACAACTATGGCTACACCTTC.

This clonotype showed up many times. The chain joins TRBV6-2 or TRBV6-3 to TRBJ2-3, with 7 bases lining up with TRBD2. The CDR3 is 13 amino acids. Unmatched junction bases numbered 2, after V lost 6 bases and J lost 2 bases. Germline V gives CDR1 MNHEY, CDR2 SVGEGT. The CDR3 protein is CASSLADTDTQYF. CDR3 coding DNA: TGTGCCAGCAGCCTAGCGGACACAGATACGCAGTATTTT.

The table lists this clonotype with many counts. V is TRBV14 and J is TRBJ1-1, with TRBD1 as a possible D gene (5 bases). The V end was cut by 0 bases, the J end by 5 bases, with 13 bases between. The CDR3 is made up of 15 amino acids. CDR1 and CDR2 (germline): SGHDN, FVKESK. The CDR3 nucleotides are TGTGCCAGCAGCCAAGAAGAGGGGAGGTGGACTGAAGCTTTCTTT. The encoded protein is CASSQEEGRWTEAFF.

This clonotype has just a few counts. V is TRBV10-3 and J is TRBJ2-5; D may be TRBD1 (5 bases). Germline loops: CDR1 ENHRY, CDR2 SYGVKD. Trimming left V 10 bases short and J 1 base short, with 13 bases between. This CDR3 comprises 13 residues. The CDR3 spells CATRVGVQETQYF. The CDR3 DNA sequence: TGTGCCACCCGGGTAGGGGTCCAAGAGACCCAGTACTTC.

This chain uses TRBV7-2 with TRBJ1-5; D perhaps matches TRBD1 (6 bases). The V end lost 5 bases, the J end lost 5 bases, and 13 bases lay between the germline ends. This CDR3 is 14 amino acids long. Germline CDR1 is SGHTA and CDR2 is FQGNSA. Written as DNA, the CDR3 is TGTGCCAGCAGCGCACAGGGCTTAGATCAGCCCCAGCATTTT. Amino acids: CASSAQGLDQPQHF.

This clonotype was observed many times. This chain uses TRBV2 with TRBJ1-3; tentative D call: TRBD1 (5 bases). The CDR3 length is 14 residues. Germline CDR1 SNHLY, CDR2 FYNNEI. With 6 bases removed from V and 4 bases from J, the gap between germline ends came to 13 bases. CDR3 protein: CASSMLGVGNTIYF. The CDR3 nucleotides are TGTGCCAGCAGCATGCTAGGGGTCGGAAACACCATATATTTT.

Ten or more counts support this clonotype. The chain has TRBV4-3 and TRBJ2-2, with 7 bases lining up with TRBD1. V was pared by 2 bases and J by 6 bases, with 6 bases of the junction left unmatched. CDR1 is LGHNA, CDR2 YSLEER, per germline. CDR3 length: 15 residues. The CDR3 bases are TGCGCCAGCAGCCAATCACCCAGGGGGTCCGGGGAGCTGTTTTTT. This translates into CASSQSPRGSGELFF.